This T cell receptor (beta chain) was identified in a study of shared clonotypes between healthy human individuals. Study findings and constraints: Enrolling few donors narrowed the genetic and exposure-history diversity that was represented.

This CDR3 contains 15 residues. Trimming cost V 2 bases and J 5 bases; bases outside gene matches: 7. Germline V gene data show CDR1 as MNHEY and CDR2 as SMNVEV (reference sequence). About this clone itself: Its antigen is undetermined.

This table comes from immunoSEQ multiplex PCR, and its TCRdb copy is limited to in-frame clones, with some not included. Counted here are 1.5 million to 2.5 million clones, approximately 94% occurring once; the ten biggest clones make up more than 0.95%. Naive CD8 cells lacked CD45RO, underwent positive selection for CCR7 and left out terminally differentiated effector memory CD45RA+ cells. The receptor was isolated from a man aged 18-30 years in good health. This rearrangement joins TRBV27 to TRBJ2-7, with 9 bases matching TRBD1. Material: naive CD8+ T cells sorted from blood. The CDR3 DNA is TGTGCCAGCAGTTTAATAGGGACAGGGAATGACGAGCAGTACTTC. The encoded protein is CASSLIGTGNDEQYF.